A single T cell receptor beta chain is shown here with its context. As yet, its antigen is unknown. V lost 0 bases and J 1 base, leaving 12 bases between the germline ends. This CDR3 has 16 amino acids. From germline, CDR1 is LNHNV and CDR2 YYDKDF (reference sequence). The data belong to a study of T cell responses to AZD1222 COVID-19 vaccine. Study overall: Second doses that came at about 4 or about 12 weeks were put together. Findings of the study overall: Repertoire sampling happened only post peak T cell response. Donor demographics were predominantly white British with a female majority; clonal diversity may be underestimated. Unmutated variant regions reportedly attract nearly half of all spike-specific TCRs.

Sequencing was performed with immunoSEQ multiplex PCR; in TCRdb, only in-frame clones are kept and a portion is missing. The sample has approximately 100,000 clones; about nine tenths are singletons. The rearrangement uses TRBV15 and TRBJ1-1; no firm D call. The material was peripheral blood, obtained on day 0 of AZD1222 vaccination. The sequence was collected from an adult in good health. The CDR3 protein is CATSRDRRDWNTEAFF. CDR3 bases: TGTGCCACCAGCAGAGATAGGAGGGATTGGAACACTGAAGCTTTCTTT.